What follows describes a single T cell receptor (beta chain). Its target is unknown. Per the germline V gene, CDR1 is MNHEY and CDR2 is SVGAGI. The CDR3 covers 13 residues. Trimming stripped 5 bases from V and 4 bases from J, with 11 bases between. Assay: immunoSEQ multiplex PCR; the TCRdb copy retains only in-frame clones and omits some. The data contain roughly 110,000 clones, approximately 88% of them singletons. This entry is derived from a study of graft-versus-host responses after intestinal transplantation. Sequencing used unstimulated CD4+ T cells sorted from spleen or lymph node cells, obtained before transplant. The chain employs TRBV6-5 and TRBJ1-2; D may be TRBD1 (5 bases). The source is a human donor who was the organ donor for an intestinal transplant. CDR3 loop: CASSETAPYGYTF. The CDR3 DNA is TGTGCCAGCAGTGAGACAGCGCCCTATGGCTACACCTTC.